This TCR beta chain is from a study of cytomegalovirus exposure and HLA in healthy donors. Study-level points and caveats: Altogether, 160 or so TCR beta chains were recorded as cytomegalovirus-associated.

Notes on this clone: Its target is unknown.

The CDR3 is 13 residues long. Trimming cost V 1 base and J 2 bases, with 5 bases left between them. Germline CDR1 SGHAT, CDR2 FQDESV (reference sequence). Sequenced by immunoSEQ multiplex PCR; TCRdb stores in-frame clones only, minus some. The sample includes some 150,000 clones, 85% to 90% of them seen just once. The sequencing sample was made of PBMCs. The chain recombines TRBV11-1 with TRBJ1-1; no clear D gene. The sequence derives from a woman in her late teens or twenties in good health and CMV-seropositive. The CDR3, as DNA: TGTGCCAGCAGCTTAGGACTTAACACTGAAGCTTTCTTT. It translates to CASSLGLNTEAFF.